This is a list of T cell receptor beta chains from one sample in a study of T cell repertoires in cytomegalovirus infection. Which antigens these TCRs recognize remains unknown. TCRdb reprocessed the reads with MiXCR, giving one entry per CDR3 protein. The sample contains a few hundred thousand distinct CDR3 sequences, almost 30% of which appear only once. Sequencing was performed on cultured PBMCs, taken from culture after CMV antigen stimulation. The receptors here all came from a human donor in good health (CMV status not recorded). Some clones in this sample may be carry-over from other donors' samples. CDR3s include the opening cysteine and the closing phenylalanine or tryptophan. A D gene is named only where the DNA matches it firmly. The listing skips clone size in some rows; elsewhere it reads once, few, many or a size class.

clone_size: many; j_call: TRBJ1-4; d_call: -; v_call: TRBV7-2; cdr3_aa: CASSLGVNEKLFF; cdr3_nt: TGTGCCAGCAGCTTAGGCGTGAATGAAAAACTGTTTTTT
clone_size: many; j_call: TRBJ2-1; d_call: TRBD2; v_call: TRBV7-9; cdr3_aa: CASSLARGLAGGLYNEQFF; cdr3_nt: TGTGCCAGCAGCTTAGCGCGGGGACTAGCGGGAGGTCTTTACAATGAGCAGTTCTTC
clone_size: many; j_call: TRBJ2-7; d_call: -; v_call: TRBV11-2; cdr3_aa: CASRGRSYEQYF; cdr3_nt: TGTGCCAGCAGGGGAAGGAGCTACGAGCAGTACTTC
clone_size: -; j_call: TRBJ1-5; d_call: -; v_call: TRBV28; cdr3_aa: CAIREGGFNQPQHF; cdr3_nt: TGTGCCATACGGGAGGGGGGATTCAATCAGCCCCAGCATTTT
clone_size: -; j_call: TRBJ1-1; d_call: -; v_call: TRBV5-6; cdr3_aa: CASSHYRVNTEAFF; cdr3_nt: TGTGCCAGCAGTCACTACAGGGTCAACACTGAAGCTTTCTTT
clone_size: -; j_call: TRBJ2-7; d_call: TRBD1; v_call: TRBV15; cdr3_aa: CATSRGGTGGLNEQYF; cdr3_nt: TGTGCCACCAGCAGAGGCGGGACAGGGGGCTTGAATGAGCAGTACTTC
clone_size: -; j_call: TRBJ2-1; d_call: -; v_call: TRBV7-9; cdr3_aa: CASSLVGADEQFF; cdr3_nt: TGTGCCAGCAGCTTAGTAGGTGCGGATGAGCAGTTCTTC
clone_size: many; j_call: TRBJ1-2; d_call: -; v_call: TRBV6-2/TRBV6-3; cdr3_aa: CASGVRRGLDYGYTF; cdr3_nt: TGTGCCAGCGGTGTTCGAAGGGGACTAGACTATGGCTACACCTTC
clone_size: -; j_call: TRBJ1-2; d_call: -; v_call: TRBV7-9; cdr3_aa: CASSVSGREYGYTF; cdr3_nt: TGTGCCAGCAGCGTATCGGGACGGGAATATGGCTACACCTTC
clone_size: -; j_call: TRBJ2-5; d_call: -; v_call: TRBV27; cdr3_aa: CASSLSRGRKETQYF; cdr3_nt: TGTGCCAGCAGTTTATCGCGGGGCAGGAAAGAGACCCAGTACTTC
clone_size: -; j_call: TRBJ2-7; d_call: -; v_call: TRBV12-3/TRBV12-4; cdr3_aa: CASSPLSRRAYEQYF; cdr3_nt: TGTGCCAGCAGTCCCCTAAGTCGGCGGGCCTACGAGCAGTACTTC
clone_size: many; j_call: TRBJ1-5; d_call: -; v_call: TRBV7-2; cdr3_aa: CASSKQTNQPQHF; cdr3_nt: TGTGCCAGCAGCAAACAGACCAATCAGCCCCAGCATTTT
clone_size: many; j_call: TRBJ2-7; d_call: -; v_call: TRBV7-8; cdr3_aa: CASSPGRTIHEQYF; cdr3_nt: TGTGCCAGCAGCCCGGGCCGAACTATACACGAGCAGTACTTC
clone_size: -; j_call: TRBJ1-2; d_call: -; v_call: TRBV25-1; cdr3_aa: CASSELGYGENYGYTF; cdr3_nt: TGTGCCAGCAGTGAATTGGGGTACGGGGAGAACTATGGCTACACCTTC
clone_size: few; j_call: TRBJ1-2; d_call: TRBD1; v_call: TRBV19; cdr3_aa: CASSPGQGAFGYTF; cdr3_nt: TGTGCCAGTAGTCCCGGACAGGGGGCGTTTGGCTACACCTTC
clone_size: few; j_call: TRBJ2-1; d_call: -; v_call: TRBV7-9; cdr3_aa: CASSRSGDGTELF; cdr3_nt: TGTGCCAGCAGCCGCTCGGGCGACGGTACTGAACTATTC
clone_size: -; j_call: TRBJ1-2; d_call: -; v_call: TRBV6-1; cdr3_aa: CASSERPGSEGYTF; cdr3_nt: TGTGCCAGCAGTGAAAGGCCCGGGTCGGAGGGCTACACCTTC
clone_size: -; j_call: TRBJ1-1; d_call: -; v_call: TRBV7-3; cdr3_aa: CASGLQGLKNTEAFF; cdr3_nt: TGTGCCAGCGGCCTCCAGGGGTTGAAAAACACTGAAGCTTTCTTT
clone_size: many; j_call: TRBJ2-5; d_call: TRBD2; v_call: TRBV7-2; cdr3_aa: CASSLLRLAGVETQYF; cdr3_nt: TGTGCCAGCAGCTTACTCCGACTAGCGGGAGTAGAGACCCAGTACTTC
clone_size: -; j_call: TRBJ1-5; d_call: -; v_call: TRBV11-2; cdr3_aa: CASSLAPSRPGVNQPQHF; cdr3_nt: TGTGCCAGCAGCTTAGCTCCATCGAGGCCAGGGGTTAATCAGCCCCAGCATTTT
clone_size: -; j_call: TRBJ2-5; d_call: -; v_call: TRBV12-3/TRBV12-4; cdr3_aa: CASNWWGGETQYF; cdr3_nt: TGTGCCAGCAACTGGTGGGGAGGAGAGACCCAGTACTTC
clone_size: many; j_call: TRBJ2-7; d_call: TRBD2; v_call: TRBV7-9; cdr3_aa: CASSHTAGGPREQYF; cdr3_nt: TGTGCCAGCAGCCATACAGCGGGAGGGCCGAGGGAGCAGTACTTC
clone_size: once; j_call: TRBJ2-4; d_call: -; v_call: TRBV5-4; cdr3_aa: CASSLASLSGIQYF; cdr3_nt: TGTGCCAGCAGCTTGGCCAGTTTGTCAGGCATTCAGTACTTC
clone_size: -; j_call: TRBJ1-5; d_call: -; v_call: TRBV20-1; cdr3_aa: CSAWTEGQPQHF; cdr3_nt: TGCAGTGCCTGGACTGAGGGTCAGCCCCAGCATTTT
clone_size: -; j_call: TRBJ2-5; d_call: TRBD1; v_call: TRBV19; cdr3_aa: CASSTHRQGQETQYF; cdr3_nt: TGTGCCAGTAGTACCCATCGACAGGGACAAGAGACCCAGTACTTC
clone_size: -; j_call: TRBJ2-3; d_call: TRBD2; v_call: TRBV3-1; cdr3_aa: CASSQEPTSGRPDTQYF; cdr3_nt: TGTGCCAGCAGCCAAGAACCGACTAGCGGGAGGCCAGATACGCAGTATTTT
clone_size: few; j_call: TRBJ1-1; d_call: TRBD1; v_call: TRBV7-3; cdr3_aa: CASSQTGEAEAFF; cdr3_nt: TGTGCCAGCAGCCAGACAGGGGAAGCTGAAGCTTTCTTT
clone_size: many; j_call: TRBJ1-1; d_call: -; v_call: TRBV28; cdr3_aa: CASSSLGQSVMNTEAFF; cdr3_nt: TGTGCCAGCAGTTCCCTTGGACAGTCTGTCATGAACACTGAAGCTTTCTTT
clone_size: few; j_call: TRBJ2-1; d_call: TRBD2; v_call: TRBV7-3; cdr3_aa: CASSSTSGRGNNEQFF; cdr3_nt: TGTGCCAGCAGCTCGACTAGCGGGAGGGGAAACAATGAGCAGTTCTTC
clone_size: -; j_call: TRBJ2-1; d_call: TRBD2; v_call: TRBV12-3/TRBV12-4; cdr3_aa: CASTMGGNYNEQFF; cdr3_nt: TGTGCCAGCACCATGGGGGGGAACTACAATGAGCAGTTCTTC
clone_size: -; j_call: TRBJ2-1; d_call: -; v_call: TRBV11-3; cdr3_aa: CASSLEFSPSYNEQFF; cdr3_nt: TGTGCCAGCAGCTTAGAGTTTAGCCCTTCCTACAATGAGCAGTTCTTC
clone_size: few; j_call: TRBJ1-2; d_call: -; v_call: TRBV18; cdr3_aa: CASSPSPRKLNGYTF; cdr3_nt: TGTGCCAGCTCACCGAGCCCGAGGAAGTTGAATGGCTACACCTTC
clone_size: -; j_call: TRBJ1-2; d_call: -; v_call: TRBV6-5; cdr3_aa: CASNPRPTRQGGYTF; cdr3_nt: TGTGCCAGCAACCCCCGTCCGACGCGGCAAGGTGGCTACACCTTC